This TCR beta chain was sequenced in a study of CD8+CD57+ T cells in acquired aplastic anemia listed by TCRdb under 2018. With respect to the entire study: DNA extracted from sorted CD4+ and CD8+ cells had a mean of around 3 ug, with a range of roughly 0.19 to 27.4 ug. CD8+CD57+ expansion was defined as frequency above the mean frequency observed in healthy subjects. The full study reports these points: Although roughly 29 CD8+ CDR3 sequences were shared by patients and controls, these sequences appeared highly expressed in patients and within the immunodominant clones of patients. Between patients and healthy controls, no significant difference in CD8+ Simpson's diversity was found (P=0.060).

TCR beta VDJ combination and CDR3 sequence profiling used genomic DNA as the template. TCR repertoire sequencing was run on an Illumina HiSeq 2000. The paper's processing steps were these. TRBV/TRBJ rearrangement plots, CDR3 size and DJ length profiles, and Simpson's diversity index were used to evaluate the repertoires. Whichever DNA sequence was most abundant in the deep sequencing data was defined as the immunodominant clone. CDR3 amino acid sequences were checked for sharing between subjects and were compared against published repertoires and the VDJdb database. Starting from the raw public reads, TCRdb applied fastp trimming at Q25, assembled clones with MiXCR and retained in-frame beta chains. One record per CDR3 amino acid sequence lists the most common genes and DNA. The V and J calls reflect TCRdb's pipeline rather than the authors' work. This sample gives some 200,000 distinct CDR3 sequences in total; about 62% of them show up just once. Clones ranked in the top ten supply roughly 62% of the sample.

From the germline V gene, CDR1 is SGHRS and CDR2 is YFSETQ. The CDR3 starts with the cysteine, ends with the phenylalanine, and has 13 residues. Only the CDR3 region is kept as DNA, spanning 39 bases read in frame from base 1. A distance of 12 bases separates the germline ends of V and J, which lose 8 bases and 0 bases respectively. Comments on this clonotype: No cognate antigen has been identified for it. No base quality values were provided; no much bigger clone lies one nucleotide off.

Expansion of CD8+CD57+ cells had been shown by flow cytometry in the patients chosen for sequencing. Every patient had severe acquired aplastic anemia, diagnosed using the International Study of Aplastic Anemia and Agranulocytosis and Camitta criteria. Patients had received no therapy at the time of blood sampling. In this study, sorted CD4+ and CD8+ T cells from the blood of healthy subjects and of severe aplastic anemia patients had their TCR repertoires deep-sequenced. Patients were enrolled under clinicaltrials.gov protocols 00001620, 01623167, 00001397, 00071045, 00081523 and 00961064 in the USA. Ficoll-Paque density gradient centrifugation was used to isolate peripheral blood mononuclear cells. Before DNA extraction, CD4+ and CD8+ T cells were sorted with FACS or magnetic beads.

This receptor was identified in a human donor with aplastic anemia. The V gene is TRBV5-1 and the J gene is TRBJ2-7, with no confident D gene call. The source material was sorted CD4+, CD8+, or CD8+CD57+ T cells (not recorded which) from PBMCs. In nucleotides, the sequence is TGCGCCAGAAGCGTAGGATTCTCCTACGAGCAGTACTTC. This translates into CARSVGFSYEQYF.